This T cell receptor beta chain derives from a study of T cells after yellow fever vaccination (dated by TCRdb to between 2018 and 2020). About the full investigation: The SMART-Seq v4 Ultra Low Input RNA kit was used to prepare libraries from fractions with low cell numbers. To follow T-cell clones before and after both primary and booster YFV17D yellow fever vaccination, bulk TCR alpha and beta repertoires underwent longitudinal sequencing. Two healthy male donors made up the cohort, one aged 18 to 29 years and the other aged 30 to 40 years. Blood was collected at multiple timepoints before and after primary and secondary immunization, and bulk PBMC replicates and cell subsets were isolated. What the authors observed across the whole study: FACS-sorted repertoires could contain abundant contaminating clonotypes from the bulk population, so computational filtering was required. The secondary T-cell response was weaker than the primary response but faster, peaking on day 5 instead of day 15. A small fraction of clonotypes appeared in both the CD4 and CD8 compartments, likely as a result of convergent recombination. Most clones expanded after primary vaccination were re-detected after the booster (almost 98% of CD4 and about 88% of CD8), suggesting broad memory maintenance. Because the study included only two donors, the extent to which the findings can be generalized is limited.

Cut back by 6 bases and 5 bases, the V and J ends lie 17 bases apart. Based on the germline V gene (reference sequence), the CDR1 and CDR2 sequences are LNHDA and SQIVND. The CDR3, cysteine through phenylalanine, is 15 amino acids long. The read is trimmed to its CDR3 DNA, 45 bases read in frame from base 1. Comment on this clonotype: There is no known antigen for this receptor. Base qualities are not recorded, but no much larger clone differs from it by a single base.

The treatment or condition label, as the study defines it: live attenuated yellow fever vaccine strain. A standard Ficoll-Paque protocol was used to isolate PBMCs from peripheral blood. Dynabeads CD4 and CD8 positive selection kits were used to isolate the CD4 and CD8 T-cell fractions. TriZol was used to extract RNA from bulk PBMCs, CD4 and CD8 fractions, and dextramer-positive and dextramer-negative fractions. This sample was sequenced with an Illumina NovaSeq 6000. TCR cDNA was made using 5'RACE template switching, a step that added a universal primer site and unique molecular identifiers. Priming of cDNA synthesis was performed from both the TCR alpha and TCR beta constant segments. Two PCR steps were used to amplify libraries, with sample barcodes and sequencing adapters being added in the second step. Libraries were sequenced on Illumina HiSeq 2500 (2x100 bp) or NovaSeq (2x150 bp). The original methods were these. MIGEC handled demultiplexing of reads and collapsing into UMI consensus sequences, while MiXCR performed V(D)J alignment. Using edgeR on replicate PBMC samples, clonotypes were called vaccine-responding if FDR was below 0.01 and the log2 fold change was above 5 up to day 15. CD4 or CD8 identity was assigned to each bulk clonotype according to whether the clonotype was present at higher abundance in the sequenced CD4 repertoire or the sequenced CD8 repertoire. TCRdb passed the public sequencing reads through fastp at Q25 and MiXCR, retaining productive beta sequences. Under each unique CDR3 protein, matching rows form one entry showing the most common genes and DNA. These V and J calls derive from TCRdb rather than the authors' analysis. For this sample there are 300,000 to 350,000 distinct CDR3 sequences; roughly 10% appear just once. The ten largest clones represent about 3% of the sample.

The clonotype comes from a man younger than 30 who received the YFV17D yellow fever vaccine. The sample in question was CD4+ T cells sorted from PBMCs, obtained 45 days after the yellow fever booster vaccination. In this chain, TRBV19 is recombined with TRBJ2-1, with TRBD1 as a weak D call on 5 bases. The CDR3 has the sequence CASSFLGRTNNEQFF. The bases are TGTGCCAGTAGCTTCCTGGGCAGGACAAACAATGAGCAGTTCTTC.